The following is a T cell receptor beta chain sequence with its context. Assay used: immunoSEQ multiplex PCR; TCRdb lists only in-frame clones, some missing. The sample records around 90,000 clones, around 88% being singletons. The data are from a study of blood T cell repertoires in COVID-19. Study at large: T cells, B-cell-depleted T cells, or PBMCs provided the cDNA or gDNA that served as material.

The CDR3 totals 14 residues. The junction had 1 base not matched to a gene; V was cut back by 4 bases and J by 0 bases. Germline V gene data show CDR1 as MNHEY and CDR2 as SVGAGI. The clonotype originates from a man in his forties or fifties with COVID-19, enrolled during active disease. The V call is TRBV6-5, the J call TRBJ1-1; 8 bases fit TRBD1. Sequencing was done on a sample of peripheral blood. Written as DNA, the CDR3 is TGTGCCAGCAGTTTGGGACAGGTGAACACTGAAGCTTTCTTT. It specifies CASSLGQVNTEAFF.